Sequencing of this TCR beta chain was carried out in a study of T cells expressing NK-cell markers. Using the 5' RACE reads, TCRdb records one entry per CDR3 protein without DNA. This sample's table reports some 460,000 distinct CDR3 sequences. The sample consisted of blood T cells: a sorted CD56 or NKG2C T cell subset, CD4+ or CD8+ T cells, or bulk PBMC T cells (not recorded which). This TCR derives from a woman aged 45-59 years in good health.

The CDR3: CATSVGTGELFF. The V gene is TRBV24-1, the J gene TRBJ2-2. This CDR3 has 12 residues. Germline V gives CDR1 KGHDR, CDR2 SFDVKD.